A selection of T cell receptor beta chains follows, all from one sample in a study of blood T cell repertoires in COVID-19. Using immunoSEQ multiplex PCR, the repertoire was profiled, and TCRdb retains in-frame clones only, with some absent. The table shows 45,000 to 60,000 clones, with 88% occurring only once. Sequences were obtained from peripheral blood. Receptor source: a middle-aged man with active COVID-19. Each CDR3 is given with its conserved first and last residue. A D gene is named only where the DNA matches it firmly. Only part of the rows carry a size: once, few, many, or a class if the clone is expanded.

J | size | D | V | CDR3
TRBJ1-2 | NA | TRBD1 | TRBV20-1 | CSARTGEGYTF
TRBJ1-3 | medium-sized | NA | TRBV7-6 | CASSLAEFSGNTIYF
TRBJ2-1 | NA | NA | TRBV2 | CASSGTANEQFF
TRBJ1-2 | NA | TRBD1 | TRBV6-5 | CASSTGQLSYYGYTF
TRBJ2-7 | NA | NA | TRBV11-2 | CASSLHSRGLSEQYF
TRBJ2-1 | once | TRBD2 | TRBV27 | CASSLSVGGANSYNEQFF
TRBJ2-5 | NA | TRBD2 | TRBV19 | CASSDGGARHWETQYF
TRBJ2-1 | once | TRBD2 | TRBV7-8 | CASSQLSGGANEQFF
TRBJ1-5 | NA | NA | TRBV3-1/TRBV3-2 | CASSPSINQPQHF
TRBJ1-2 | NA | TRBD1 | TRBV18 | CASSPGTANYGYTF
TRBJ2-5 | NA | NA | TRBV7-9 | CASSLQETQYF
TRBJ2-2 | NA | TRBD1 | TRBV7-3 | CASSQTGANTGELFF
TRBJ1-5 | NA | TRBD1 | TRBV19 | CASSIRGQNSNQPQHF
TRBJ2-7 | NA | NA | TRBV11-2 | CASSLDLGASTISYEQYF
TRBJ2-5 | once | TRBD2 | TRBV4-2 | CASSPAGLTRETQYF
TRBJ1-3 | NA | NA | TRBV9 | CASSALRGTGNTIYF
TRBJ1-4 | NA | NA | TRBV25-1 | CASSDVVGGTTNEKLFF
TRBJ2-7 | NA | NA | TRBV5-1 | CASSRTDSSHEQYF
TRBJ1-2 | few | NA | TRBV5-1 | CASSPKSTRGRGYTF
TRBJ1-4 | NA | NA | TRBV6-5 | CASSYSNTGLNEKLFF
TRBJ2-2 | NA | TRBD2 | TRBV5-1 | CASSYVGLDGSGELFF
TRBJ2-7 | NA | TRBD1 | TRBV7-9 | CASRGEGALIYEQYF
TRBJ1-1 | NA | NA | TRBV14 | CASSLLGPEAFF
TRBJ1-1 | few | NA | TRBV20-1 | CSASGGANTEAFF
TRBJ1-2 | NA | NA | TRBV6-5 | CASSYGAGGPYGYTF
TRBJ1-2 | once | NA | TRBV19 | CASSLTPANYGYTF
TRBJ2-7 | NA | TRBD2 | TRBV29-1 | CSVAGTSGGYEQYF
TRBJ2-7 | NA | TRBD2 | TRBV6-6 | CASQGTSRFEQYF
TRBJ2-3 | NA | NA | TRBV6-5 | CASSYSEVPSADTQYF
TRBJ1-1 | NA | TRBD1 | TRBV6-5 | CASSYLRDRVTFF
TRBJ1-1 | few | NA | TRBV11-2 | CASRSNTEAFF
TRBJ1-2 | NA | NA | TRBV19 | CASSKGHSKYGYTF
TRBJ2-3 | NA | TRBD2 | TRBV12-5 | CASGHPTSDSTDTQYF
TRBJ2-1 | NA | NA | TRBV7-3 | CASSSRGTRGNEQFF
TRBJ2-5 | NA | NA | TRBV5-1 | CASSWLGGVETQYF
TRBJ1-6 | NA | NA | TRBV13 | CASSLGNRDYNSPLHF
TRBJ1-5 | NA | TRBD1 | TRBV10-2 | CASGGVPGQGTDNQPQHF
TRBJ1-5 | once | NA | TRBV2 | CASSEMSGDEQPQHF
TRBJ2-3 | NA | NA | TRBV7-3 | CASSLRSSGQTDTQYF
TRBJ2-1 | NA | TRBD1 | TRBV7-9 | CASSLTGGNEQFF
TRBJ2-5 | NA | NA | TRBV18 | CASSPPPGLETQYF
TRBJ2-2 | NA | NA | TRBV4-3 | CASSQGHGSGELFF
TRBJ2-3 | NA | TRBD2 | TRBV3-1/TRBV3-2 | CASRPGTSPSDTQYF
TRBJ1-4 | once | NA | TRBV19 | CASSPQGAGRGEKLFF
TRBJ1-6 | once | TRBD1 | TRBV30 | CAWSWDRGFYNSPLHF
TRBJ2-1 | NA | NA | TRBV6-2/TRBV6-3 | CASSSGVKQFF
TRBJ2-1 | NA | NA | TRBV10-3 | CAISESRGTREQFF
TRBJ1-4 | NA | TRBD1 | TRBV19 | CASRGTGGSEKLFF
TRBJ2-1 | NA | TRBD2 | TRBV6-1 | CASSEILAGFDEQFF
TRBJ2-6 | few | NA | TRBV11-2 | CASSLEGGSGANVLTF